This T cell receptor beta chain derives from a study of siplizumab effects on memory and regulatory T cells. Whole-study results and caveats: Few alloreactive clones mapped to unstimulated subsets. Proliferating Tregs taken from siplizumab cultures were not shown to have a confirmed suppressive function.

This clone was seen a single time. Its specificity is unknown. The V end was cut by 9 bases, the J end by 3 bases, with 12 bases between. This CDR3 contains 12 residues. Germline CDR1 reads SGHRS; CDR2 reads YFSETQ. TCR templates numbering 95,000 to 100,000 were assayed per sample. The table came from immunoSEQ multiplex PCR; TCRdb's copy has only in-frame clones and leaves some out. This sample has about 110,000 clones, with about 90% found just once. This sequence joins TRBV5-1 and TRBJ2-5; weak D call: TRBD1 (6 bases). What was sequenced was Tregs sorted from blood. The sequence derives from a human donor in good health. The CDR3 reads CATRQAEETQYF. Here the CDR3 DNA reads TGCGCCACCAGACAGGCGGAAGAGACCCAGTACTTC.